This TCR beta chain emerged from a study of blood T cell repertoires in COVID-19. The germline CDR1 and CDR2 sequences are MNHEY and SMNVEV (reference sequence). This CDR3 is built from 15 residues. Germline trimming cut 7 bases from V and 9 bases from J; bases unmatched to any gene: 7. The protocol was immunoSEQ multiplex PCR, while the TCRdb copy is restricted to in-frame clones and leaves out a portion. This table holds approximately 330,000 clones, around 89% found once. The clonotype comes from a woman aged 40 to 50 with COVID-19, enrolled during active disease. The sample comprised peripheral blood. This chain uses TRBV27 with TRBJ2-1; 15 bases agree with TRBD2. CDR3 bases: TGTGCCAGCACCCTAAGGACTAGCGGGAGGGGTGAGCAGTTCTTC. Its translation is CASTLRTSGRGEQFF.